This T cell receptor beta chain was recovered during a study of Ad26.COV2.S vaccination and SARS-CoV-2 variants. On the study more broadly: Donor joined the COV1001 Ad26.COV2.S trial arm.

There are a few counts of this clone. Its antigen is undetermined. Study conclusions and caveats: Total T cell responses were possibly underestimated by TCR breadth and depth analyses. The placebo group had lower spike-specific TCR breadth than the vaccine recipients did.

Profiled with immunoSEQ multiplex PCR; TCRdb holds only in-frame clones, not every one. The sample holds 300,000 to 350,000 clones, about 82% seen once. As to treatment: some 20 received Ad26.COV2.S at low or high dose, single or two shots; about 5 received placebo; per-sample allocation not given. Collection of samples fell on day 63 after the first vaccine or placebo injection. Immunization relied on an Ad26 vector, which expressed Wuhan-strain SARS-CoV-2 spike. This CDR3 has 16 amino acids. Germline V CDR1 and CDR2: MNHNS, SASEGT. V was clipped by 2 bases and J by 2 bases, with 13 bases between them.

V and J are TRBV6-1 and TRBJ1-5; D is uncertain. Sequences were derived from peripheral blood, sampled in a trial of Ad26.COV2.S vaccine versus placebo. The TCR was taken from a person aged 18-65 years who received the Ad26.COV2.S COVID-19 vaccine or a placebo. This CDR3 reads CASSELEGSGNQPQHF. The DNA of the CDR3 is TGTGCCAGCAGTGAACTGGAAGGTTCCGGCAATCAGCCCCAGCATTTT.